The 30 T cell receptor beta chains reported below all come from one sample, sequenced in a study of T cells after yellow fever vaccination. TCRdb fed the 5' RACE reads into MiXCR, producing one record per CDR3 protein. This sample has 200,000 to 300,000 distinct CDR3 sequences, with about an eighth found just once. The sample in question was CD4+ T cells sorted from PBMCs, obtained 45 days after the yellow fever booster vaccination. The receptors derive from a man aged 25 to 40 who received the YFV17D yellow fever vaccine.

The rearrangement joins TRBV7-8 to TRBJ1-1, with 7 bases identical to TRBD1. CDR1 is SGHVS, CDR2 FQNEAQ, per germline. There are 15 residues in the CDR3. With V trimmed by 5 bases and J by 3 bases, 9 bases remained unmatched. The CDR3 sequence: CASSDLGRGDTEAFF. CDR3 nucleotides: TGTGCCAGCAGCGACCTGGGCAGGGGGGACACTGAAGCTTTCTTT.

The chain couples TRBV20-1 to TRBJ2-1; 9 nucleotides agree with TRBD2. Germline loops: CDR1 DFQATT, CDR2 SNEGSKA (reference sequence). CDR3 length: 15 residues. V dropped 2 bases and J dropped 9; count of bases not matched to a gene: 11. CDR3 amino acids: CSARSGTSFTSEQFF. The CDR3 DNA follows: TGCAGTGCTAGATCGGGGACTAGCTTCACCAGTGAGCAGTTCTTC.

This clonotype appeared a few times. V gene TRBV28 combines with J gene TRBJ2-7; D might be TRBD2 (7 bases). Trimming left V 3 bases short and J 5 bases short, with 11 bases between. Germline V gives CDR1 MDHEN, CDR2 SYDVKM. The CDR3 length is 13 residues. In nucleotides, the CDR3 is TGTGCCAGCAGTTTTGGAGGGGGGGACGAGCAGTACTTC. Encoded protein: CASSFGGGDEQYF. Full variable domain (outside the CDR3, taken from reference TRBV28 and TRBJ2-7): DVKVTQSSRYLVKRTGEKVFLECVQDMDHENMFWYRQDPGLGLRLIYFSYDVKMKEKGDIPEGYSVSREKKERFSLILESASTNQTSMYLCASSFGGGDEQYFGPGTRLTVT.

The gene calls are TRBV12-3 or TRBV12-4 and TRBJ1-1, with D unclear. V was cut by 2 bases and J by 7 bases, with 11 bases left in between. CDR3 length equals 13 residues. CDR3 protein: CASSLLGMDEAFF. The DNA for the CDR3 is TGTGCCAGCAGTTTACTAGGGATGGATGAAGCTTTCTTT.

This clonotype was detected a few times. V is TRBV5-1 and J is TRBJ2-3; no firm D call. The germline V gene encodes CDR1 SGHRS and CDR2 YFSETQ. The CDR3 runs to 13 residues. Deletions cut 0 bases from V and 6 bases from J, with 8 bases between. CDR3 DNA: TGCGCCAGCAGCTTGGAATGGTGGGATACGCAGTATTTT. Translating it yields CASSLEWWDTQYF.

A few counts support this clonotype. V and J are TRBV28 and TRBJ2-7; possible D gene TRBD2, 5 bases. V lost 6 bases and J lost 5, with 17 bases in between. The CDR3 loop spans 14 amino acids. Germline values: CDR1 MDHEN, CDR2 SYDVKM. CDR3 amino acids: CASSPQRQLNEQYF. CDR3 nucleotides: TGTGCCAGCAGCCCCCAGCGGCAGCTAAACGAGCAGTACTTC.

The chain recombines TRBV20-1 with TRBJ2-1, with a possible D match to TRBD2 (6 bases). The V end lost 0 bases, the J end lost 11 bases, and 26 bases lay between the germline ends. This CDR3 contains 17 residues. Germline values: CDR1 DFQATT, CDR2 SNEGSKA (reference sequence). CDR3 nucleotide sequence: TGCAGTGCTAGAGATCCCCGGGGGTCCCTAGCTGGGAATCAGCAGTTCTTC. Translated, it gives CSARDPRGSLAGNQQFF.

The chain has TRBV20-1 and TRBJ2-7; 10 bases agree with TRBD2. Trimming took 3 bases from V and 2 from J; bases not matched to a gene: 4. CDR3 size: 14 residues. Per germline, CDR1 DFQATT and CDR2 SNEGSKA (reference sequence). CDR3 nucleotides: TGCAGTGCTAGTGCCAGCGGGAGGGCCTACGAGCAGTACTTC. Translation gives CSASASGRAYEQYF.

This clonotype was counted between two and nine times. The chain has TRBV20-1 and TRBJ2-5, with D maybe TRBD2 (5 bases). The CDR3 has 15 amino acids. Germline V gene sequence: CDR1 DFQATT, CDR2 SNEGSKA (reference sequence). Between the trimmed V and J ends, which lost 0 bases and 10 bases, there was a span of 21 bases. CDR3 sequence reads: CSARDYSLPSLDQYF. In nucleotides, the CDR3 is TGCAGTGCTAGAGATTATAGTTTGCCTAGCTTAGACCAGTACTTC.

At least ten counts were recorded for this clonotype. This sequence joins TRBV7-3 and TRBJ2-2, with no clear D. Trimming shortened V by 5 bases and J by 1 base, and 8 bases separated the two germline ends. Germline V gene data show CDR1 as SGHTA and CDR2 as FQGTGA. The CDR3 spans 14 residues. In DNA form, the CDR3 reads TGTGCCAGCAGCCCCGGCTTGAACACCGGGGAGCTGTTTTTT. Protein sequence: CASSPGLNTGELFF.

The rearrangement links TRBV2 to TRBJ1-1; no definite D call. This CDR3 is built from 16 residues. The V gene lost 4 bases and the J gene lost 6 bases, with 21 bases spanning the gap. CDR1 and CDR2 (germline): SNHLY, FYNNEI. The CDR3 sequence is CASSVGRSERSAEAFF. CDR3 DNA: TGTGCCAGCAGTGTAGGCAGGTCTGAACGGAGCGCTGAAGCTTTCTTT.

This CDR3 is CASMSRPYEQYF. For the CDR3, the DNA is TGTGCCAGCATGAGCAGGCCCTACGAGCAGTACTTC. The chain employs TRBV28 and TRBJ2-7; unclear D gene. The germline gives CDR1 MDHEN, CDR2 SYDVKM. V lost 7 bases to trimming and J lost 2 bases, with 9 bases between them. This CDR3 is built from 12 residues.

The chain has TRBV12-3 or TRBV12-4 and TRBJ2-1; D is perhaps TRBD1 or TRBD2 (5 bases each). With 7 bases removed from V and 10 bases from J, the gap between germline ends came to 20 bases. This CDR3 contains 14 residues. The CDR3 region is CASTPTGPWTEQFF. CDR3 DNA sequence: TGTGCCAGCACTCCTACGGGACCCTGGACGGAGCAGTTCTTC.

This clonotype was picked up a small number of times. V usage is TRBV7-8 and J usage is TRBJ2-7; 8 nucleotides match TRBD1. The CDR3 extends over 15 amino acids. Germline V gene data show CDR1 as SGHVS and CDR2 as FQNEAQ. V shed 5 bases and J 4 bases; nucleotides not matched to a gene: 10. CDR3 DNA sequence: TGTGCCAGCAGCCTACAACAGGGGGTTGGGTACGAGCAGTACTTC. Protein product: CASSLQQGVGYEQYF.

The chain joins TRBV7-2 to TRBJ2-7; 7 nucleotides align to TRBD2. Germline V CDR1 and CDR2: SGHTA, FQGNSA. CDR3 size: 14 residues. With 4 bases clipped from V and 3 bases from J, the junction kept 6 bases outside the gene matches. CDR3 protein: CASSSLANIYEQYF. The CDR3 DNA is TGTGCCAGCAGCTCACTAGCGAACATCTACGAGCAGTACTTC.

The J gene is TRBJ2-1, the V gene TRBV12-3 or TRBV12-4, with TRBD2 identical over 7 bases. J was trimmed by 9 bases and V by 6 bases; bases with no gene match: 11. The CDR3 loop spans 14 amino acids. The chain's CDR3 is CASSPHSGDPEQFF. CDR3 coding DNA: TGTGCCAGCAGCCCCCACAGCGGGGATCCTGAGCAGTTCTTC.

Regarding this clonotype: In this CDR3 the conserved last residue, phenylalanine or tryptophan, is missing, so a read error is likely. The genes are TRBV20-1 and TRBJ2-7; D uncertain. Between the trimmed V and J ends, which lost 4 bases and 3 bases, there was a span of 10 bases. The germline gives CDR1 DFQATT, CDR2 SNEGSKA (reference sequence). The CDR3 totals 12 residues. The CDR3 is CSATRSNYEQYL. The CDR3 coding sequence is TGCAGTGCTACGAGATCAAACTACGAGCAGTACCTC.

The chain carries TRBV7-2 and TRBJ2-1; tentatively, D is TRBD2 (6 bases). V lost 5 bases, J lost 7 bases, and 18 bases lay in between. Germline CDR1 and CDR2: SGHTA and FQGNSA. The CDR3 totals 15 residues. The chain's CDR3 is CASSHQGGKRNEQFF. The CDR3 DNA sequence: TGTGCCAGCAGCCATCAGGGCGGGAAAAGGAATGAGCAGTTCTTC.

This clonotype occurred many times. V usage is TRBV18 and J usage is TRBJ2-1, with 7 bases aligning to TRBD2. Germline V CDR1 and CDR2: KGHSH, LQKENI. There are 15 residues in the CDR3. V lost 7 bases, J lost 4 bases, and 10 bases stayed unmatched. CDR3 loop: CASLSRLAEYNEQFF. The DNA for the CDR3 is TGTGCCAGCTTGAGTCGACTAGCAGAATACAATGAGCAGTTCTTC. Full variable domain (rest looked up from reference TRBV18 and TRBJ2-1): NAGVMQNPRHLVRRRGQEARLRCSPMKGHSHVYWYRQLPEEGLKFMVYLQKENIIDESGMPKERFSAEFPKEGPSILRIQQVVRGDSAAYFCASLSRLAEYNEQFFGPGTRLTVL.

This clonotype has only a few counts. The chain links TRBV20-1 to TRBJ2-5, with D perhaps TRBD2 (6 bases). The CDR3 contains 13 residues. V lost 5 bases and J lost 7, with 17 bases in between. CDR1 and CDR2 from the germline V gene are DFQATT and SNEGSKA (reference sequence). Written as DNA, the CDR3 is TGCAGTGCTGGACTACCCCAAACCGGGACCCAGTACTTC. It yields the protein CSAGLPQTGTQYF.

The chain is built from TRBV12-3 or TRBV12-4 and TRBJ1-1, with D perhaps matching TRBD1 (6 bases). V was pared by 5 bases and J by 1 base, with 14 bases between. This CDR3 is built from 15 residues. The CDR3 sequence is CASSLGGRENTEAFF. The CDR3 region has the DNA TGTGCCAGCAGTCTCGGGGGGCGGGAGAACACTGAAGCTTTCTTT.

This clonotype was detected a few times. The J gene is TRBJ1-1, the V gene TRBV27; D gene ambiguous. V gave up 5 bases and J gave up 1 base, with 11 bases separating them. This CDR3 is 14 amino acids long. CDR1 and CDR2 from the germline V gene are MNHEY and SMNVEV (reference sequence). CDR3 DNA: TGTGCCAGCAGTCAGTGGCTCCCGAACACTGAAGCTTTCTTT. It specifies CASSQWLPNTEAFF.

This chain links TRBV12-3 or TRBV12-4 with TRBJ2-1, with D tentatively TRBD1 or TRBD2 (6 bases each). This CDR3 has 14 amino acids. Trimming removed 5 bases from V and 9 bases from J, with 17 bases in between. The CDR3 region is CASSPWGAQGEQFF. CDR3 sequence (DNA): TGTGCCAGCAGTCCTTGGGGGGCCCAAGGTGAGCAGTTCTTC.

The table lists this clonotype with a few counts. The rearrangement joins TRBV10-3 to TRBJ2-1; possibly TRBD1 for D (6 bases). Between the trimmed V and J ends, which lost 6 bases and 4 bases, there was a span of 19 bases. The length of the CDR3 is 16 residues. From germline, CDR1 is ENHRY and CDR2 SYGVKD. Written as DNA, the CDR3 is TGTGCCATCAGAAAGGCCAGCGGACAGCCTTACAATGAGCAGTTCTTC. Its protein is CAIRKASGQPYNEQFF.

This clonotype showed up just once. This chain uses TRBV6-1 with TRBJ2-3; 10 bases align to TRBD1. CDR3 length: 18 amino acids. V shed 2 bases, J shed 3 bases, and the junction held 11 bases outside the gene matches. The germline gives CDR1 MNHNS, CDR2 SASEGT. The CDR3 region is CASSERKTGQGTTDTQYF. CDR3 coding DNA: TGTGCCAGCAGTGAACGAAAAACGGGACAGGGGACGACAGATACGCAGTATTTT.

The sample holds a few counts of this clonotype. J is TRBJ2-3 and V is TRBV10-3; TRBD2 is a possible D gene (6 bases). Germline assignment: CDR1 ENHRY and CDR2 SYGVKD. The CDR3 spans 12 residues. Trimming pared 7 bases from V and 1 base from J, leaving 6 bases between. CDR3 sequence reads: CAITGGTDTQYF. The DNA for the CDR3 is TGTGCCATCACGGGGGGCACAGATACGCAGTATTTT.

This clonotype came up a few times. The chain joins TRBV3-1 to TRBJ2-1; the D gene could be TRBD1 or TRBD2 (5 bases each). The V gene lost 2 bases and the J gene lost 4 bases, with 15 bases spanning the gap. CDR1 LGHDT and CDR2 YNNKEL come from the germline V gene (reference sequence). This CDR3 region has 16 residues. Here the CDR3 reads CASSQFGVGVYNEQFF. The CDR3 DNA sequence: TGTGCCAGCAGCCAATTCGGAGTGGGGGTATACAATGAGCAGTTCTTC.

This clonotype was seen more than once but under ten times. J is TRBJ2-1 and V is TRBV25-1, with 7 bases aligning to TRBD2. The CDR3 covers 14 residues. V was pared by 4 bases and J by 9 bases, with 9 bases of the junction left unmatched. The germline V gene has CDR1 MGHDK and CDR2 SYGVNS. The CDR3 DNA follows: TGTGCCAGCAGTGGCCGCAGCGGGATTGCTGAGCAGTTCTTC. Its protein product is CASSGRSGIAEQFF.

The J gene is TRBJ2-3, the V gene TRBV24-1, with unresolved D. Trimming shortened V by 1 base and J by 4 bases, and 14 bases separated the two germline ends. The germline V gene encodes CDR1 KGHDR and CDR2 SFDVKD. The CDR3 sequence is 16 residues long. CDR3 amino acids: CATSDLELLTADTQYF. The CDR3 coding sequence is TGTGCCACCAGTGATTTAGAGCTGCTGACGGCAGATACGCAGTATTTT.

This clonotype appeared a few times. The CDR3 DNA reads TGTGCCAGCAGCTTTTATGGGACCGAGCAGTACTTC. Protein: CASSFYGTEQYF. The V and J genes are TRBV7-2 and TRBJ2-7; D is possibly TRBD1 or TRBD2 (5 bases each). The CDR3 sequence is 12 residues long. With 3 bases removed from V and 6 bases from J, the gap between germline ends came to 9 bases. CDR1 and CDR2 (germline): SGHTA, FQGNSA.